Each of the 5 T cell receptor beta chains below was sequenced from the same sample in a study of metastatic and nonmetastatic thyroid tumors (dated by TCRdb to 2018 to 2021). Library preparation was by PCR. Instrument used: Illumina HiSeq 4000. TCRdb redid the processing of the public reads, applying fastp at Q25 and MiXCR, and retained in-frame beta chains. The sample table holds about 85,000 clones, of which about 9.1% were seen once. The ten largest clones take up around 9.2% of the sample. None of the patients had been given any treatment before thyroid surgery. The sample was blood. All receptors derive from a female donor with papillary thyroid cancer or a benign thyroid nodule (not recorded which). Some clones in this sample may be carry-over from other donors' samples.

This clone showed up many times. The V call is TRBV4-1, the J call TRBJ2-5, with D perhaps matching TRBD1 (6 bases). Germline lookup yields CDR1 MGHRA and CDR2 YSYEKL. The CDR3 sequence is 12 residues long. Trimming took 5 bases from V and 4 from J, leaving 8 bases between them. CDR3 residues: CASSSRGETQYF. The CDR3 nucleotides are TGCGCCAGCAGCTCCAGGGGAGAGACCCAGTACTTC.

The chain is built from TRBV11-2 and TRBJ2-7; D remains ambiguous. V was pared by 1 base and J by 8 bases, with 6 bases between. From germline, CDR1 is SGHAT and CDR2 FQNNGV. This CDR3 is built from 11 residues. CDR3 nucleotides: TGTGCCAGCAGCTTAGTTGGCAAGCAGTACTTC. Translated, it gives CASSLVGKQYF. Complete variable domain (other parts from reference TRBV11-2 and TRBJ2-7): EAGVAQSPRYKIIEKRQSVAFWCNPISGHATLYWYQQILGQGPKLLIQFQNNGVVDDSQLPKDRFSAERLKGVDSTLKIQPAKLEDSAVYLCASSLVGKQYFGPGTRLTVT.

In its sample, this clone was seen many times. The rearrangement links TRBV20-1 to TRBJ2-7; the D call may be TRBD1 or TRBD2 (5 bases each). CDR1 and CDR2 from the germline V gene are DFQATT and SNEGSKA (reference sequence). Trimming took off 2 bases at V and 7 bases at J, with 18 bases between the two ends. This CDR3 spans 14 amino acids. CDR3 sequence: CSARPPKRGEEQYF. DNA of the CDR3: TGCAGTGCTAGACCTCCAAAGAGGGGAGAAGAGCAGTACTTC.

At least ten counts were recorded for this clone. The CDR3 coding sequence is TGTGCCAGCAGTTTCGCGGGAAATCAAGAGACCCAGTACTTC. Translating it yields CASSFAGNQETQYF. The chain uses TRBV27 and TRBJ2-5; tentatively, D is TRBD2 (6 bases). Per germline, CDR1 MNHEY and CDR2 SMNVEV (reference sequence). The CDR3 totals 14 residues. Trimming took off 3 bases at V and 2 bases at J, with 10 bases between the two ends.

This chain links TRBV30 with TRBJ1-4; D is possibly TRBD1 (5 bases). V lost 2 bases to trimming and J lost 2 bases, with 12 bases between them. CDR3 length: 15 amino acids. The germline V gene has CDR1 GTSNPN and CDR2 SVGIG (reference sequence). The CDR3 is CAWSQGVGTNEKLFF. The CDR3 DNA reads TGTGCCTGGAGTCAGGGAGTAGGGACTAATGAAAAACTGTTTTTT.